This TCR beta chain was identified in a study of T cells in Graves' hyperthyroidism and ophthalmopathy. Calling Graves' hyperthyroidism stable meant ophthalmopathy did not progress within 18 months. Pregnant or lactating patients were excluded, as were those with uncontrolled infection or other autoimmune disease. Based on clinical symptoms, serum thyroxine and TRAb, thyroid ultrasound and orbital computed tomography, diagnoses were reached. TCR beta CDR3 sequences were amplified from RNA transcripts. The study used the HTBI primer set for a first-round RT-PCR of the TCR CDR3. In TCRdb, the multiplex PCR reads were re-called with MiXCR into one record per CDR3 protein. The data hold about 580,000 distinct CDR3 sequences, with around 46% observed a single time. Concerning this clonotype itself: Its antigen is undetermined. The junction does not match germline at one end; this may be a read error.

The CDR3 is made up of 17 amino acids. The germline V gene encodes CDR1 SEHNR and CDR2 FQNEAQ (reference sequence). Study observations and caveats: Most thyroid clonotypes with frequency above 0.001 were detected in blood.

Specimen: peripheral blood or thyroid tissue (not recorded which). The sequence derives from a woman aged 18-29 years with Graves' hyperthyroidism. The rearrangement joins TRBV7-9 to TRBJ1-5; 11 bases are a match to TRBD1. The CDR3 DNA is TGTACCAGCAGCTTTTTCCGGGACAGGGGGGTCGGACAGCCCCAGCATTTT. It translates to CTSSFFRDRGVGQPQHF.